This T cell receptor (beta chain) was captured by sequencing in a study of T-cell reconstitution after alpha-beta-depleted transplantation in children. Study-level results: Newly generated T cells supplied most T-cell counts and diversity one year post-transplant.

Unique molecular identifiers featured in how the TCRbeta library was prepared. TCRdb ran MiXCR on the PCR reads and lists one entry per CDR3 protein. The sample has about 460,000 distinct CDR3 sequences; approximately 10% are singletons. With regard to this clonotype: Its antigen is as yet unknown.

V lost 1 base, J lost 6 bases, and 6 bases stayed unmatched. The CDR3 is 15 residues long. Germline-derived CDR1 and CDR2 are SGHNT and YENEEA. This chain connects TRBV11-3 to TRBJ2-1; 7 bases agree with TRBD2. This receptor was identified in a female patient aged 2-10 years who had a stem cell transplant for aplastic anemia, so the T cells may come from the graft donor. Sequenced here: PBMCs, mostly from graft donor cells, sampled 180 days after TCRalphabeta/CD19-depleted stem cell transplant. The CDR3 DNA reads TGTGCCAGCAGCTTAGCGGGGGGAGCGTCCAATGAGCAGTTCTTC. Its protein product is CASSLAGGASNEQFF.